The present TCR beta chain was sequenced within a study of cytomegalovirus exposure and HLA in healthy donors. The CDR3 extends over 15 amino acids. CDR1 is WNHNN, CDR2 SYGVQD, per germline (reference sequence). The trim removed 8 bases at V and 0 bases at J, leaving 6 bases unmatched. PCR employed 60 Vbeta and 13 Jbeta primers. Produced via immunoSEQ multiplex PCR; TCRdb's table is partial and in-frame only. This table holds 100,000 to 150,000 clones, about 70% found once. Findings and limits, study-wide: When analyzed later, the rates of TCR association showed variation by HLA locus, with DRB1 the most and HLA-C the fewest. In a later analysis, compared with equally common non-associated chains, HLA-associated beta chains were more expanded. Being productive about 87% or about 30% of the time was typical of most TCR beta V segments in an earlier analysis. In vitro checks showed that three CMV-associated chains really do target CMV antigens.

A word on this clone: The antigen is unknown.

The sequence was obtained from a woman aged 40 to 55 in good health and CMV-seropositive. Sequenced: PBMCs. V and J are TRBV10-1 and TRBJ1-3; 8 nucleotides agree with TRBD1. The CDR3 loop is CASHRGTGSGNTIYF. CDR3 sequence (DNA): TGCGCCAGCCACAGGGGGACTGGCTCTGGAAACACCATATATTTT.